Listed here are 8 T cell receptor beta chains from one sample, sequenced in a study of blood T cells in healthy people across ages. The second PCR ran about 6 to 12 cycles with a sample-barcoded 5' primer and J-beta primers. TCRdb redid the calling of the 5' RACE reads with MiXCR, one entry per CDR3 protein. The data contain over a million distinct CDR3 sequences, 55% to 75% of them singletons. The sample comprised blood. All receptors derive from a man aged 18 to 35 in good health.

The chain joins TRBV18 to TRBJ2-5; D is ambiguous. V lost 3 bases to trimming and J lost 2 bases, with 7 bases between them. This CDR3 is 13 amino acids long. Germline V lookup: CDR1 KGHSH, CDR2 LQKENI. CDR3: CASSPQYQETQYF. The CDR3 DNA follows: TGTGCCAGCTCACCCCAGTATCAAGAGACCCAGTACTTC.

The chain uses TRBV6-1 and TRBJ2-7; maybe TRBD1 (6 bases). With 2 bases removed from V and 2 bases from J, the gap between germline ends came to 19 bases. Germline V gene lookup returns CDR1 MNHNS and CDR2 SASEGT. This CDR3 is built from 17 residues. The CDR3 DNA reads TGTGCCAGCAGTGAATTCCTTCCACAGGGCAGTCCCTACGAGCAGTACTTC. It is translated as CASSEFLPQGSPYEQYF.

The chain joins TRBV7-6 to TRBJ2-1, with D tentatively TRBD1 or TRBD2 (7 bases each). V was cut by 1 base and J by 0 bases, with 19 bases left in between. The CDR3 is made up of 19 amino acids. CDR1 is SGHVS, CDR2 FNYEAQ, per germline. The CDR3 coding sequence is TGTGCCAGCAGCTTAGTTCAGGGGGAGGGCGTTGGCTCCTACAATGAGCAGTTCTTC. This sequence encodes CASSLVQGEGVGSYNEQFF.

V usage is TRBV6-5 and J usage is TRBJ1-2, with D possibly TRBD1 on 6 matching bases. Trimming took 6 bases from V and 4 from J, leaving 21 bases between them. CDR1 is MNHEY and CDR2 is SVGAGI in the germline V gene. The CDR3 sequence is 16 residues long. The CDR3 region is CASSTLQGPMGYGYTF. In DNA form, the CDR3 reads TGTGCCAGCAGCACACTACAGGGCCCAATGGGCTATGGCTACACCTTC.

This clonotype was recorded many times. The CDR3 region is CASSQGGGQETQYF. CDR3 DNA sequence: TGCGCCAGCAGCCAAGGAGGAGGGCAAGAGACCCAGTACTTC. J is TRBJ2-5 and V is TRBV4-3; possibly TRBD2 for D (6 bases). CDR1 is LGHNA and CDR2 is YSLEER in the germline V gene. V was cut by 1 base and J by 2 bases, with 8 bases left in between. The CDR3 is 14 amino acids.

The rearrangement joins TRBV4-3 to TRBJ2-3, with a weak D call TRBD1 (5 bases). V was clipped by 0 bases and J by 0 bases, with 16 bases between them. Germline CDR1 LGHNA, CDR2 YSLEER. The CDR3 covers 18 residues. This CDR3 is CASSQDLLQAPSTDTQYF. Written as DNA, the CDR3 is TGCGCCAGCAGCCAAGATCTGCTACAGGCCCCTAGCACAGATACGCAGTATTTT.

This clonotype was found a few times. The chain combines TRBV20-1 with TRBJ1-2; 7 nucleotides align to TRBD1. The germline gives CDR1 DFQATT, CDR2 SNEGSKA (reference sequence). CDR3 length: 15 residues. The J segment lost 2 bases and the V segment lost 5 bases, leaving 11 bases of the junction unmatched. CDR3 in amino acids: CSALHRGWVNYGYTF. In nucleotides, the CDR3 is TGCAGTGCTTTGCACAGGGGTTGGGTAAACTATGGCTACACCTTC.

This clonotype has just a few counts. V and J are TRBV3-1 and TRBJ2-3, with TRBD2 as a possible D gene (6 bases). CDR1 is LGHDT and CDR2 is YNNKEL in the germline V gene (reference sequence). The CDR3 runs to 16 residues. Trimming pared 7 bases from V and 3 bases from J, leaving 20 bases between. This CDR3 reads CASTQRATTGTDTQYF. In DNA form, the CDR3 reads TGTGCCAGCACCCAGCGGGCAACCACTGGGACAGATACGCAGTATTTT.